These T cell receptor beta chains were read from a single sample in a study of identical twins. TCRdb fed the 5' RACE reads into MiXCR, producing one record per CDR3 protein. Of about 660,000 distinct CDR3 sequences detected, 8.5% to 9% appear once; the ten largest clones hold about 0.98%. These data were also reused for a study on yellow fever vaccine responses in identical twins.

Specimen: PBMCs. These receptors originate from a woman younger than 35 in good health. CDR3s include the opening cysteine and the closing phenylalanine or tryptophan. A D gene is named only where the DNA matches it firmly. Size is omitted from some rows. Given values are once, few, many or a class for expanded clones.

clone size | D gene | J gene | V gene | CDR3 protein | CDR3 DNA
few | TRBD1 | TRBJ1-1 | TRBV20-1 | CSAPGQGSAEAFF | TGCAGTGCCCCGGGACAGGGATCCGCTGAAGCTTTCTTT
few | . | TRBJ2-7 | TRBV6-5 | CASSSGYLYEQYF | TGTGCCAGCAGTTCAGGGTATCTCTACGAGCAGTACTTC
. | TRBD2 | TRBJ2-7 | TRBV4-1 | CASSQPKTSTYEQYF | TGCGCCAGCAGCCAACCCAAGACTAGCACCTACGAGCAGTACTTC
. | . | TRBJ2-1 | TRBV12-3/TRBV12-4 | CASSPSREGNEQFF | TGTGCCAGCAGCCCTAGCAGGGAAGGCAATGAGCAGTTCTTC
. | TRBD1 | TRBJ2-7 | TRBV4-1 | CASSEDRVSSYEQYF | TGCGCCAGCAGCGAGGACAGGGTGAGCTCCTACGAGCAGTACTTC
. | TRBD2 | TRBJ2-5 | TRBV5-1 | CASSLGLAGYETQYF | TGCGCCAGCAGCTTGGGTTTAGCGGGATATGAGACCCAGTACTTC
. | . | TRBJ2-7 | TRBV7-2 | CARSPRSSYEQYF | TGTGCCAGGAGCCCACGGAGCTCCTACGAGCAGTACTTC
. | TRBD2 | TRBJ2-3 | TRBV6-5 | CASSLTSGETDTQYF | TGTGCCAGCAGCTTAACTAGCGGGGAAACAGATACGCAGTATTTT
few | TRBD2 | TRBJ2-7 | TRBV20-1 | CSARDRTSPRDHEQYF | TGCAGTGCTAGAGATAGGACTAGCCCCAGGGACCACGAGCAGTACTTC
few | . | TRBJ2-1 | TRBV29-1 | CSSKRGYNEQFF | TGCAGCTCTAAACGCGGCTACAATGAGCAGTTCTTC
few | . | TRBJ2-3 | TRBV6-2/TRBV6-3 | CASSSVAAADTQYF | TGTGCCAGCAGTTCGGTGGCCGCCGCAGATACGCAGTATTTT
. | . | TRBJ2-7 | TRBV27 | CASSLWDGTYEQYF | TGTGCCAGCAGTTTATGGGACGGTACCTACGAGCAGTACTTC
. | . | TRBJ2-5 | TRBV28 | CASSFSGLGGGETQYF | TGTGCCAGCAGTTTCTCCGGACTAGGGGGTGGGGAGACCCAGTACTTC
few | . | TRBJ2-1 | TRBV11-2 | CASSFSSGEQFF | TGTGCCAGCAGCTTTTCCTCGGGTGAGCAGTTCTTC
many | . | TRBJ2-2 | TRBV20-1 | CSAGGSFGGELFF | TGCAGTGCTGGGGGCAGCTTCGGCGGGGAGCTGTTTTTT
many | . | TRBJ2-1 | TRBV7-9 | CASSFTFYNEQFF | TGTGCCAGCAGCTTCACTTTCTACAATGAGCAGTTCTTC
many | . | TRBJ2-1 | TRBV10-3 | CAIRGAPSSYNEQFF | TGTGCCATCCGGGGGGCCCCAAGCTCCTACAATGAGCAGTTCTTC
. | TRBD1 | TRBJ1-1 | TRBV29-1 | CSVRTGYTEAFF | TGCAGCGTGCGGACAGGCTATACTGAAGCTTTCTTT
. | . | TRBJ2-2 | TRBV6-5 | CASSPFTWELFF | TGTGCCAGCAGCCCTTTCACCTGGGAGCTGTTTTTT
few | TRBD2 | TRBJ2-3 | TRBV20-1 | CSARASGGVGTDTQYF | TGCAGTGCTAGAGCTAGCGGGGGGGTTGGCACAGATACGCAGTATTTT
. | . | TRBJ2-5 | TRBV24-1 | CATSGRADVEGTQYF | TGTGCCACCAGTGGCAGGGCCGATGTGGAGGGGACCCAGTACTTC
few | . | TRBJ2-6 | TRBV20-1 | CSASPSRSGANVLTF | TGCAGTGCTAGTCCGAGTCGCTCTGGGGCCAACGTCCTGACTTTC
. | . | TRBJ2-3 | TRBV10-3 | CAISVWGARTDTQYF | TGTGCCATCAGTGTTTGGGGGGCCCGCACAGATACGCAGTATTTT
. | . | TRBJ2-4 | TRBV7-2 | CASRLAGMKGRPEAKNIQYF | TGTGCCAGCAGGTTAGCAGGGATGAAGGGCAGGCCAGAAGCCAAAAACATTCAGTACTTC
many | TRBD1 | TRBJ1-1 | TRBV24-1 | CATSDGRGLNPEAFF | TGTGCCACCAGTGATGGCAGGGGGCTAAATCCTGAAGCTTTCTTT
many | . | TRBJ2-7 | TRBV12-3/TRBV12-4 | CASRADARSSYEQYF | TGTGCCAGCAGAGCGGACGCAAGGAGCTCCTACGAGCAGTACTTC
few | TRBD2 | TRBJ2-7 | TRBV7-9 | CASSSGLAGFDEQYF | TGTGCCAGCAGCTCCGGACTAGCGGGTTTCGACGAGCAGTACTTC
. | TRBD2 | TRBJ2-3 | TRBV10-3 | CAISGAGLSTDTQYF | TGTGCCATCAGTGGAGCGGGACTCAGCACAGATACGCAGTATTTT
many | TRBD1 | TRBJ1-5 | TRBV7-2 | CASSPDRGSNQPQHF | TGTGCCAGCAGCCCGGACAGGGGAAGCAATCAGCCCCAGCATTTT
few | . | TRBJ2-3 | TRBV19 | CATRPWGASTDTQYF | TGTGCCACTAGGCCGTGGGGGGCGAGCACAGATACGCAGTATTTT
few | . | TRBJ1-6 | TRBV20-1 | CSASVGSPGNSPLHF | TGCAGTGCTAGCGTGGGTAGTCCGGGTAATTCACCCCTCCACTTT
many | . | TRBJ2-7 | TRBV6-2/TRBV6-3 | CASKQVLGEQYF | TGTGCCAGCAAGCAGGTTTTGGGCGAGCAGTACTTC
many | . | TRBJ2-5 | TRBV11-2 | CASSLGGSRETQYF | TGTGCCAGCAGCTTAGGGGGTAGCAGGGAGACCCAGTACTTC
many | . | TRBJ2-7 | TRBV12-3/TRBV12-4 | CASSFNRPYEQYF | TGTGCCAGCAGTTTTAACCGACCCTACGAGCAGTACTTC
many | . | TRBJ2-3 | TRBV7-9 | CASSSAPDTQYF | TGTGCCAGCAGCTCTGCGCCAGATACGCAGTATTTT
few | . | TRBJ2-7 | TRBV24-1 | CATFDTAYLSYEQYF | TGTGCCACCTTCGATACGGCCTACTTATCCTACGAGCAGTACTTC
many | . | TRBJ2-1 | TRBV5-1 | CASSLFRGGSYNEQFF | TGCGCCAGCAGCTTGTTCAGGGGAGGCTCCTACAATGAGCAGTTCTTC
many | . | TRBJ2-1 | TRBV5-1 | CASSLRTYNEQFF | TGCGCCAGCAGCTTACGGACTTACAATGAGCAGTTCTTC
few | TRBD1 | TRBJ1-4 | TRBV12-3/TRBV12-4 | CASSFLSGTVNEKLFF | TGTGCCAGCAGTTTCCTCTCCGGGACAGTAAATGAAAAACTGTTTTTT
. | . | TRBJ1-4 | TRBV7-2 | CASSLARVESEKLFF | TGTGCCAGCAGCTTAGCCAGGGTTGAGAGTGAAAAACTGTTTTTT
many | . | TRBJ2-3 | TRBV11-2 | CASSLVGGTFTDTQYF | TGTGCCAGCAGCTTAGTTGGGGGCACCTTCACAGATACGCAGTATTTT